Listed below are T cell receptor beta chains from one sample, sequenced in a study of blood T cell repertoires in COVID-19. TCRdb keeps only in-frame clones here, not all; method: immunoSEQ multiplex PCR. The table shows around 68,000 clones, with about 81% occurring only once. Sequenced input: peripheral blood. The receptors here all came from a human donor in a cohort sampled during active COVID-19. Each CDR3 is given with its conserved first and last residue. D genes are given only for firm matches. Rows give clone size only sometimes, using once, few, many, or a class for an expanded clone.

TRBD2	.	TRBV30	TRBJ2-7	TGTGCCTGGAGTCCGGGACTAGCGGGAGCCCACGAGCAGTACTTC	CAWSPGLAGAHEQYF
.	.	TRBV7-2	TRBJ2-7	TGTGCCAGCAGCTTAGGGGCGCGCGAGCAGTACTTC	CASSLGAREQYF
.	.	TRBV7-9	TRBJ1-2	TGTGCCAGCAGCCCAGGGGTTGCCTATGGCTACACCTTC	CASSPGVAYGYTF
TRBD1	once	TRBV7-8	TRBJ2-5	TGTGCCAGCAGCACGACCGGGACAGTCGATGAGACCCAGTACTTC	CASSTTGTVDETQYF
TRBD1	once	TRBV6-6	TRBJ2-2	TGTGCCATACGGACAGGGGGCGTTACCGGGGAGCTGTTTTTT	CAIRTGGVTGELFF
TRBD1	.	TRBV27	TRBJ2-6	TGTGCCAGCAGTAGACAGGGGTCTGGGGCCAACGTCCTGACTTTC	CASSRQGSGANVLTF
TRBD2	.	TRBV7-9	TRBJ2-1	TGTGCCAGCAGTCTAACTAGCGGGAATGACAATGAGCAGTTCTTC	CASSLTSGNDNEQFF
TRBD1	.	TRBV5-6	TRBJ2-7	TGTGCCAGCAGCCCGGGACAGATTAGCTCCTACGAGCAGTACTTC	CASSPGQISSYEQYF
TRBD1	.	TRBV7-9	TRBJ1-2	TGTGCCAGCAGCTTAGGAAGACAGGGCCGCTTGCTGGACTACACCTTC	CASSLGRQGRLLDYTF
TRBD2	.	TRBV6-5	TRBJ2-1	TGTGCCAGCAGTTACTCAGGACTAGCGGGGTGGAATGAGCAGTTCTTC	CASSYSGLAGWNEQFF
.	.	TRBV9	TRBJ2-1	TGTGCCAGCAGCGTAAGCGCCGCAAATGAGCAGTTCTTC	CASSVSAANEQFF
.	few	TRBV9	TRBJ2-2	TGTGCCAGCAGCGTCGGCACCGGGGAGCTGTTTTTT	CASSVGTGELFF
.	.	TRBV7-6	TRBJ1-1	TGTGCCAGCAGCTCAGACAGACTGAACACTGAAGCTTTCTTT	CASSSDRLNTEAFF
.	.	TRBV28	TRBJ2-6	TGTGCCAGCAGGCCGGCGGGAACCACCTTCTCTGGGGCCAACGTCCTGACTTTC	CASRPAGTTFSGANVLTF
TRBD1	.	TRBV4-1	TRBJ2-1	TGCGCCAGCAGCCAAGTAGGGGGCACCGAGCAGTTCTTC	CASSQVGGTEQFF
TRBD2	.	TRBV9	TRBJ2-5	TGTGCCAGCAGCATTAGCGCGGGGGGGTTGAAGGAGACCCAGTACTTC	CASSISAGGLKETQYF
.	.	TRBV28	TRBJ1-2	TGTGCCATCAGGGGCCACTATGGCTACACCTTC	CAIRGHYGYTF
.	.	TRBV19	TRBJ2-7	TGTGCCAGTAGCCCTGCGACTAGCTACGAGCAGTACTTC	CASSPATSYEQYF
TRBD1	.	TRBV7-9	TRBJ2-7	TGTGCCAGCAGCTTAGTGGGACAGGGGACCTACGAGCAGTACTTC	CASSLVGQGTYEQYF
.	.	TRBV4-3	TRBJ1-1	TGCGCCAGCAGCCAAGGGCGGGAATACACTGAAGCTTTCTTT	CASSQGREYTEAFF
TRBD2	.	TRBV24-1	TRBJ2-1	TGTGCCACCAGTGATGGACTAGTGAAGGCTGAGCAGTTCTTC	CATSDGLVKAEQFF
TRBD1	.	TRBV28	TRBJ2-5	TGTGCCAGCAGTCCACAGGGGGAAGAGACCCAGTACTTC	CASSPQGEETQYF
.	few	TRBV7-3	TRBJ2-2	TGTGCCAGCAGGCCAGACAGCTCGCCCGGGGAGCTGTTTTTT	CASRPDSSPGELFF
.	.	TRBV6-5	TRBJ2-3	TGTGCCAGCAGAGGTAGCGCCACAGATACGCAGTATTTT	CASRGSATDTQYF
TRBD1	few	TRBV5-4	TRBJ2-7	TGTGCCAGCAGTCGAGGACAGGGCCTCCTCGTGGAGCAGTACTTC	CASSRGQGLLVEQYF
TRBD1	.	TRBV10-3	TRBJ1-4	TGTGCCATCAGCCCAGGGGGAAATGAAAAACTGTTTTTT	CAISPGGNEKLFF
.	.	TRBV28	TRBJ2-3	TGTGCCAGCAGTTTGGCTCCGGGGAGCGATAACACAGATACGCAGTATTTT	CASSLAPGSDNTDTQYF
.	medium-sized	TRBV6-6	TRBJ1-1	TGTGCCAGCCGGTCCGGACAAATGAACACTGAAGCTTTCTTT	CASRSGQMNTEAFF
TRBD2	.	TRBV30	TRBJ2-7	TGTGCCTGGAGTAGGGGACTACTCTACGAGCAGTACTTC	CAWSRGLLYEQYF
TRBD2	.	TRBV6-6	TRBJ2-1	TGTGCCAGCAGCCGGACTAGCGAGGGGAATGAGCAGTTCTTC	CASSRTSEGNEQFF
TRBD1	.	TRBV28	TRBJ1-2	TGTGCCAGCAGTCATCGGGACAGGGGCTTTCTCTATGGCTACACCTTC	CASSHRDRGFLYGYTF
.	.	TRBV28	TRBJ2-5	TGTGCCAGCAGCACCAGTAGAGCAGGGGAGAGCGCAGAGACCCAGTACTTC	CASSTSRAGESAETQYF
.	.	TRBV10-3	TRBJ2-1	TGTGCCATCAGTGTTGGGGCTGGTGAGCAGTTCTTC	CAISVGAGEQFF
.	.	TRBV12-3/TRBV12-4	TRBJ2-7	TGTGCCAGCAGCATCTCCTACGAGCAGTACTTC	CASSISYEQYF
TRBD2	once	TRBV7-6	TRBJ2-7	TGTGCCAGCAGCTTAGAAAGCGGGAGTCTGGTAGGCGAGCAGTACTTC	CASSLESGSLVGEQYF
.	.	TRBV5-1	TRBJ1-3	TGCGCCAGCAGCTTGCAGGGGACGCAAGGTTCTGGAAACACCATATATTTT	CASSLQGTQGSGNTIYF
TRBD1	.	TRBV19	TRBJ1-5	TGTGCCAGTAGTATTTCACAGGGGATAACGGGCAATCAGCCCCAGCATTTT	CASSISQGITGNQPQHF
.	.	TRBV9	TRBJ1-4	TGTGCCAGCAGTATGGGCCCAAATGAAAAACTGTTTTTT	CASSMGPNEKLFF
.	.	TRBV7-9	TRBJ2-2	TGTGCCAGCAGCCCAGGGTCATCTAACACCGGGGAGCTGTTTTTT	CASSPGSSNTGELFF
.	.	TRBV6-5	TRBJ1-2	TGTGCCAGCAGTCCATCGGCTAACTATGGCTACACCTTC	CASSPSANYGYTF
.	.	TRBV4-2	TRBJ1-2	TGTGCCAGCAGCCAAGATCCCGGAGGCCTTAGGGGCTACACCTTC	CASSQDPGGLRGYTF